This T cell receptor (beta chain) was obtained from a study of blood T cell repertoires in COVID-19. Per the study methods: It was from reference gene primer amplification that nucleated cell counts were estimated. The table came from immunoSEQ multiplex PCR; TCRdb's copy has only in-frame clones and leaves some out. The DNA gave D and trimming, while V, J and clone size come from that table. The table includes nearly 250,000 clones, about 82% detected once. The germline gives CDR1 LNHDA, CDR2 SQIVND (reference sequence). Trimming at V came to 0 bases and at J to 3 bases, leaving 8 bases not matched to a gene. CDR3 length equals 17 residues.

The chain is built from TRBV19 and TRBJ2-5; 9 nucleotides align to TRBD1. The sample was PBMCs or T cells enriched from blood (not recorded which). This clonotype was obtained from a woman aged 45-65 years with acute COVID-19. The DNA of the CDR3 is TGTGCCAGTAGTATAGATCATACAGGGGGCGCGGAAGAGACCCAGTACTTC. Its protein product is CASSIDHTGGAEETQYF.